This TCR beta chain was identified in a study of read filtering for tumor transcriptome and immune sequencing. Study summary: RNA-seq yielded only about 75 to 1,400 TCR reads, IR-seq about 3.5 to 10.27 million. General study results and limits: RNA-seq captured clonotypes less deeply and reliably than IR-seq.

Sampling of bone marrow took place during active disease in every patient. This library used approximately 370 ng RNA and molecular barcoded adaptors spanning alpha/delta and beta/gamma chains. TCRdb redid the calling of the reads with MiXCR, one entry per CDR3 protein. The sample includes some 25,000 distinct CDR3 sequences, 20% to 25% of them seen just once. The germline CDR1 and CDR2 sequences are MGHRA and YSYEKL. The V end was cut by 4 bases, the J end by 4 bases, with 11 bases between. The CDR3 runs 14 residues. This clonotype was recorded a few times. Its target is not known. This chain joins TRBV4-1 and TRBJ1-5; D gene unclear. Sequencing was performed on a population of CD138-negative cells sorted from bone marrow. The sequence was collected from a donor at least 40 years old with multiple myeloma. The CDR3 bases are TGCGCCAGCAGCCCGGACGGTTCGAATCAGCCCCAGCATTTT. It is translated as CASSPDGSNQPQHF.